This T cell receptor (beta chain) was sequenced in a study of blood T cell repertoires in COVID-19. Trimming pared 2 bases from V and 5 bases from J, leaving 9 bases between. CDR1 and CDR2 from the germline V gene are LGHDT and YNNKEL (reference sequence). The CDR3 is made up of 13 amino acids. Some clones are missing from TCRdb's copy, which holds only in-frame ones; the method was immunoSEQ multiplex PCR. The table shows some 45,000 clones, with more than 80% occurring only once. The rearrangement joins TRBV3-1 (or the pseudogene TRBV3-2) to TRBJ2-5; tentatively, D is TRBD2 (5 bases). Sequenced material: peripheral blood. The receptor was derived from a man aged 55 to 69 with COVID-19, enrolled during active disease. As DNA, the CDR3 is TGTGCCAGCAGCCAATTCGAGGGCGAGACCCAGTACTTC. It specifies CASSQFEGETQYF.